These 3 T cell receptor beta chains share one sample of origin, sequenced in a study of Graves' ophthalmopathy and Graves' hyperthyroidism. RNA served as the template for amplifying TCR beta CDR3 regions. The authors performed first-round RT-PCR with HTBI primers and then a second-round multiplex PCR. TCRdb redid the calling of the multiplex PCR reads with MiXCR, one entry per CDR3 protein. The sample contains about 740,000 distinct CDR3 sequences, about 44% of which appear only once. The specimen was peripheral blood. Source of these receptors: an adult man with Graves' ophthalmopathy.

The V gene is TRBV11-2, the J gene TRBJ2-5, with 11 bases identical to TRBD1. The CDR3 has 16 residues. J lost 5 bases, V lost 5 bases, and 10 bases had no gene match. The germline V gene encodes CDR1 SGHAT and CDR2 FQNNGV. The CDR3 DNA reads TGTGCCAGCAGCCGGACGGACAGGGGGCGCGTGGAGACCCAGTACTTC. It codes for CASSRTDRGRVETQYF.

As to this clonotype: A read error may explain this, as a much larger clone is one base away. The chain carries TRBV29-1 and TRBJ1-6, with D possibly being TRBD1 (5 bases). The germline V and J ends were trimmed by 4 bases and 9 bases, with 13 bases remaining between them. This CDR3 spans 13 amino acids. CDR1 SQVTM and CDR2 ANQGSEA come from the germline V gene. The CDR3 DNA follows: TGCAGCGTTGCGACAGAGGACGGTTCACCCCTCCACTTT. It translates to CSVATEDGSPLHF.

The chain's CDR3 is CSVEARVSYNEQFF. Written as DNA, the CDR3 is TGCAGCGTTGAAGCCAGGGTCTCCTACAATGAGCAGTTCTTC. The chain employs TRBV29-1 and TRBJ2-1; possibly TRBD1 for D (5 bases). In germline, CDR1 is SQVTM, CDR2 ANQGSEA. With 1 base removed from V and 0 bases from J, the gap between germline ends came to 7 bases. This CDR3 region has 14 residues.